A selection of T cell receptor beta chains follows, all from one sample in a study of blood T cell repertoires in COVID-19. TCRdb's copy holds only in-frame clones and misses some; the assay was immunoSEQ multiplex PCR. The sample holds 190,000 or so clones, around 85% seen once. Input material: peripheral blood. Receptor source: a man between 60 and 75 years old with COVID-19, enrolled during active disease. Each CDR3 is given with its conserved first and last residue. The D gene is left open where the match is weak. Not every row has a clone size; where given, it reads once, few, many or a size class.

J gene | clone size | D gene | V gene | CDR3 protein | CDR3 DNA
TRBJ1-2 | NA | TRBD1 | TRBV27 | CASRDDRVNYGYTF | TGTGCCAGCAGAGACGACAGGGTCAACTATGGCTACACCTTC
TRBJ2-2 | NA | TRBD2 | TRBV7-9 | CASSQTSGRAETGELFF | TGTGCCAGCAGCCAGACTAGCGGGAGGGCCGAAACCGGGGAGCTGTTTTTT
TRBJ2-7 | NA | NA | TRBV18 | CASSPPGRVSYEQYF | TGTGCCAGCTCACCACCAGGGCGGGTATCCTACGAGCAGTACTTC
TRBJ1-5 | NA | TRBD1 | TRBV28 | CASGGGTGTNQPQHF | TGTGCCAGTGGGGGAGGGACAGGGACGAATCAGCCCCAGCATTTT
TRBJ1-5 | NA | TRBD1 | TRBV4-2 | CASSQGAVDRFGQPQHF | TGTGCCAGCAGCCAGGGTGCAGTGGACAGGTTCGGCCAGCCCCAGCATTTT
TRBJ2-2 | once | NA | TRBV5-1 | CASSTQPGEPGELFF | TGCGCCAGCAGCACCCAGCCCGGGGAACCCGGGGAGCTGTTTTTT
TRBJ2-2 | NA | TRBD2 | TRBV28 | CASSLWAAGTNTGELFF | TGTGCCAGCAGTTTATGGGCAGCGGGAACGAACACCGGGGAGCTGTTTTTT
TRBJ2-7 | NA | TRBD2 | TRBV4-1 | CASSQEFSSGSILVAEQYF | TGCGCCAGCAGCCAAGAATTTTCTAGCGGGAGTATTCTAGTCGCCGAGCAGTACTTC
TRBJ2-7 | NA | NA | TRBV30 | CAWSVAGSSWREQYF | TGTGCCTGGAGTGTTGCGGGTTCGTCTTGGCGCGAGCAGTACTTC
TRBJ1-6 | NA | NA | TRBV28 | CASRATRGYNSPLHF | TGTGCCAGCAGAGCAACACGAGGCTATAATTCACCCCTCCACTTT